The rows below give T cell receptor beta chains drawn from one sample of a study of CD8+CD57+ T cells in acquired aplastic anemia. TCRdb re-derived calls from the reads in MiXCR, one entry per CDR3 protein. This repertoire shows 180,000 or so distinct CDR3 sequences, around 45% found once; its top ten account for 2.5% to 3.5%. The source material was sorted CD4+, CD8+, or CD8+CD57+ T cells (not recorded which) from PBMCs. The receptors derive from a human donor in good health. The CDR3 runs from the conserved cysteine through the conserved F or W. The order of the fields is clone size, V gene, J gene, D gene, CDR3 DNA, CDR3 protein. D genes are given only for firm matches. A row's size may be missing; if present it is once, few, many or a size class.

few,TRBV25-1,TRBJ2-7,.,TGTGCCAGCAGTGCGTACCAACCGACGGGGGAGCAGTACTTC,CASSAYQPTGEQYF
many,TRBV5-8,TRBJ2-5,TRBD1,TGTGCCAGCAGCTCATGGGGACAGGGGGCGAGGAAGACCCAGTACTTC,CASSSWGQGARKTQYF
.,TRBV10-3,TRBJ1-2,.,TGTGCCATCAAGGCCAGCGATAACTATGGCTACACCTTC,CAIKASDNYGYTF
.,TRBV7-9,TRBJ2-7,TRBD1,TGTGCCAGCAGCCGACAGGGCTCCTACGAGCAGTACTTC,CASSRQGSYEQYF
many,TRBV9,TRBJ1-1,.,TGTGCCAGCAGCACCGATCCCATGGCTGAAGCTTTCTTT,CASSTDPMAEAFF
many,TRBV4-1,TRBJ1-1,TRBD1,TGCGCCAGCAGCACTCGGACAGGGGATGAGGCTTTCTTT,CASSTRTGDEAFF
.,TRBV6-1,TRBJ1-2,.,TGTGCCAGCAGAAAGAACTATGGCCACACCTTC,CASRKNYGHTF
.,TRBV7-3,TRBJ2-7,TRBD2,TGTGCCAGCAGCTTAAAGCGGGGGGGCCTAAACGAGCAGTACTTC,CASSLKRGGLNEQYF
.,TRBV10-3,TRBJ2-7,.,TGTGCCATCAGTGAACGGGAACAGGGCGTGGGCGAGCAGTACTTC,CAISEREQGVGEQYF
.,TRBV7-2,TRBJ1-6,.,TGTGCCAGCAGCTCCTACCAGCCTCCCCTCCACTTT,CASSSYQPPLHF
.,TRBV24-1,TRBJ2-3,.,TGTGCCAGCAGTCTAATTCAGGGGATAGATACGCAGTATTTT,CASSLIQGIDTQYF
many,TRBV9,TRBJ2-3,.,TGTGCCAGCAGCGGTCGTAGGACCGCGCAGTATTTT,CASSGRRTAQYF
many,TRBV11-3,TRBJ2-3,.,TGTGCCAGCAGCATGGACTCAACCACAGATACGCAGTATTTT,CASSMDSTTDTQYF
.,TRBV2,TRBJ2-7,TRBD1,TGTGCCAGTCGTGAAGGGACAGGCCGACCTGGCGACGAGCAGTACTTC,CASREGTGRPGDEQYF
.,TRBV15,TRBJ1-1,.,TGTGCCACCAGCAGAGAGAAGGGAGTAAACACTGAAGCTTTCTTT,CATSREKGVNTEAFF
few,TRBV2,TRBJ2-5,.,TGTGCCAGCAGTGGGGGGGGCGAGGAGACCCAGTACTTC,CASSGGGEETQYF
once,TRBV20-1,TRBJ2-6,TRBD1,TGCAGTGGGAAGCACGGACAGGGGGCACACTCCGGGGCCAACGTCCTGACTTTC,CSGKHGQGAHSGANVLTF
few,TRBV30,TRBJ2-7,.,TGTGCCTGGAGTCCCAGGAACGAGCAGTACTTC,CAWSPRNEQYF
.,TRBV19,TRBJ2-1,TRBD1,TGTGCCAGTTTCGGGACAGAGTTCAATGAGCAGTTCTTC,CASFGTEFNEQFF
.,TRBV5-5,TRBJ1-6,.,TGTGCCAGCAGCTTGAGGCAGGGACTGGATTCACCCCTCCACTTT,CASSLRQGLDSPLHF
.,TRBV19,TRBJ1-6,.,TGTGCCAGTAGTAACAGGGATAATTCACCCCTCCACTTT,CASSNRDNSPLHF
few,TRBV18,TRBJ2-7,TRBD1,TGTGCCAGCTCACCAGGGACAGGGGGATCATACGAGCAGTACTTC,CASSPGTGGSYEQYF